The 19 T cell receptor beta chains listed next were all sequenced from one sample in a study of T cell changes during pregnancy in multiple sclerosis. Clones were sequenced by immunoSEQ multiplex PCR, and TCRdb holds only the in-frame ones, with some missing. The sample has roughly 99,000 clones, about 90% seen once. The sequences come from peripheral blood, collected after pregnancy. The receptors originated from a female donor in good health, enrolled as a control in a pregnancy study.

The chain has TRBV5-1 and TRBJ1-1; the match to TRBD1 covers 7 bases. J gave up 4 bases and V 4 bases, and 7 bases lay outside the gene matches. CDR1 and CDR2 (germline): SGHRS, YFSETQ. This CDR3 contains 14 residues. The CDR3 DNA is TGCGCCAGCAGCCCGGACAGGCCGTCCACTGAAGCTTTCTTT. This gives the protein CASSPDRPSTEAFF.

The rearrangement joins TRBV28 to TRBJ1-2; D gene ambiguous. The V gene lost 4 bases and the J gene lost 2 bases, with 11 bases spanning the gap. Germline lookup yields CDR1 MDHEN and CDR2 SYDVKM. This CDR3 comprises 14 residues. In nucleotides, the CDR3 is TGTGCCAGCAGTTATGCAACTGCAAACTATGGCTACACCTTC. This translates into CASSYATANYGYTF.

The chain recombines TRBV5-5 with TRBJ1-5; TRBD1 matches at 8 bases. Germline values: CDR1 SGHKS, CDR2 YYEKEE (reference sequence). Trimming removed 0 bases from V and 4 bases from J; junction bases left unmatched: 0. This CDR3 is 14 amino acids long. The CDR3 region is CASSLGTGNQPQHF. The CDR3 DNA follows: TGTGCCAGCAGCTTGGGGACAGGGAATCAGCCCCAGCATTTT.

In nucleotides, the CDR3 is TGTGCCAGCAGCTTAGTCGCCTACAATGAGCAGTTCTTC. Translated: CASSLVAYNEQFF. This rearrangement joins TRBV7-6 to TRBJ2-1, with D hard to call. Germline V gives CDR1 SGHVS, CDR2 FNYEAQ. V lost 1 base and J lost 2, with 3 bases in between. The CDR3 length is 13 residues.

The chain recombines TRBV27 with TRBJ2-6; D unclear. Trimming left V 2 bases short and J 4 bases short, with 9 bases between. Germline assignment: CDR1 MNHEY and CDR2 SMNVEV (reference sequence). The CDR3 has 15 amino acids. The CDR3 region is CASSLSAYGANVLTF. DNA of the CDR3: TGTGCCAGCAGTTTAAGTGCGTACGGGGCCAACGTCCTGACTTTC. Full variable domain (rest looked up from reference TRBV27 and TRBJ2-6): EAQVTQNPRYLITVTGKKLTVTCSQNMNHEYMSWYRQDPGLGLRQIYYSMNVEVTDKGDVPEGYKVSRKEKRNFPLILESPSPNQTSLYFCASSLSAYGANVLTFGAGSRLTVL.

The chain links TRBV6-5 to TRBJ2-7, with a weak D call TRBD1 (6 bases). The CDR3 is 14 residues long. Trimming cost V 6 bases and J 1 base, with 13 bases left between them. In germline, CDR1 is MNHEY, CDR2 SVGAGI. As DNA, the CDR3 is TGTGCCAGCAGAGGGACAACCGGGTCCTACGAGCAGTACTTC. It translates to CASRGTTGSYEQYF.

About this clone: One junction end disagrees with the germline gene, perhaps due to a read error. The chain is built from TRBV6-6 and TRBJ2-5, with 14 nucleotides matching TRBD2. The CDR3 has 14 residues. CDR1 is MNHNY and CDR2 is SVGAGI in the germline V gene (reference sequence). The CDR3 sequence is CASSSRGLAGVFHF. As DNA, the CDR3 is TGTGCCAGCAGTTCCCGGGGACTAGCGGGGGTTTTTCACTTC.

V is TRBV28 and J is TRBJ1-5; D is possibly TRBD1 (6 bases). Germline V lookup: CDR1 MDHEN, CDR2 SYDVKM. V shed 0 bases and J shed 7 bases, with 13 bases lying between them. CDR3 length: 15 amino acids. This chain's CDR3 is CASSLWAGAKQPQHF. The CDR3 coding sequence is TGTGCCAGCAGTTTATGGGCAGGGGCAAAACAGCCCCAGCATTTT.

The chain employs TRBV29-1 and TRBJ2-4; 11 bases agree with TRBD1. The CDR3 spans 14 residues. The V and J ends lost 7 bases and 6 bases, in that order; junction bases with no gene match: 8. Germline-derived CDR1 and CDR2 are SQVTM and ANQGSEA. CDR3 loop: CSAQGQGAVNIQYF. The CDR3 coding sequence is TGCAGCGCCCAAGGACAGGGGGCGGTAAACATTCAGTACTTC.

The chain uses TRBV19 and TRBJ1-2; 8 bases are shared with TRBD1. CDR1 and CDR2 from the germline V gene are LNHDA and SQIVND (reference sequence). The CDR3 runs to 14 residues. Losses at the gene ends were 8 bases for V and 3 bases for J; bases not matched to a gene: 8. DNA for the CDR3: TGTGCCAGTTCCGTCGGGACAGGTTACTATGGCTACACCTTC. It specifies CASSVGTGYYGYTF.

This chain links TRBV5-1 with TRBJ2-3; 7 bases are shared with TRBD2. This CDR3 has 16 amino acids. J lost 0 bases, V lost 4 bases, and 8 bases had no gene match. CDR1 is SGHRS, CDR2 YFSETQ, per germline. CDR3 in DNA: TGCGCCAGCAGCGGTGGAGCGGGGTCGAGCACAGATACGCAGTATTTT. Protein sequence: CASSGGAGSSTDTQYF.

The gene calls are TRBV10-2 and TRBJ2-3; 9 bases line up with TRBD2. The CDR3 has 17 residues. Germline trimming cut 3 bases from V and 0 bases from J; bases unmatched to any gene: 7. CDR1 is WSHSY, CDR2 SAAADI, per germline. CDR3 sequence: CASSDLAGKTSTDTQYF. The DNA of the CDR3 is TGCGCCAGCAGTGATCTAGCGGGGAAAACTAGCACAGATACGCAGTATTTT.

This clone came up once. The chain has TRBV25-1 and TRBJ2-7; 11 nucleotides match TRBD1. This CDR3 comprises 18 residues. CDR1 MGHDK and CDR2 SYGVNS come from the germline V gene. Trimming cost V 5 bases and J 7 bases; bases outside gene matches: 19. The CDR3 bases are TGTGCCAGCAGTCGTTCACCTTACCGGGACAGGGGGTCAGAAGAGCAGTACTTC. Encoded protein: CASSRSPYRDRGSEEQYF.

The V call is TRBV29-1, the J call TRBJ2-7; D is possibly TRBD1 (6 bases). V shed 7 bases and J shed 0 bases, with 10 bases lying between them. This CDR3 contains 12 residues. Germline V gene sequence: CDR1 SQVTM, CDR2 ANQGSEA. This CDR3 reads CSATGTSYEQYF. For the CDR3, the DNA is TGCAGCGCTACAGGGACCTCCTACGAGCAGTACTTC.

There are many counts of this clone. The rearrangement joins TRBV6-1 to TRBJ2-3; a possible D gene is TRBD2 (7 bases). Trimming shortened V by 3 bases and J by 2 bases, and 9 bases separated the two germline ends. This CDR3 is built from 14 residues. The germline CDR1 and CDR2 sequences are MNHNS and SASEGT. The CDR3 DNA is TGTGCCAGCAGTGACGGGGGGCACACAGATACGCAGTATTTT. Amino acid sequence: CASSDGGHTDTQYF.

V gene TRBV18 combines with J gene TRBJ2-7, with a possible D match to TRBD1 (6 bases). This CDR3 comprises 15 residues. Trimming pared 2 bases from V and 0 bases from J, leaving 11 bases between. Germline-derived CDR1 and CDR2 are KGHSH and LQKENI. The CDR3: CASSPWTAGSYEQYF. The CDR3 coding sequence is TGTGCCAGCTCACCATGGACAGCTGGCTCCTACGAGCAGTACTTC.

The genes are TRBV18 and TRBJ1-1; D unresolved. V lost 3 bases, J lost 1 base, and 9 bases lay in between. The CDR3 is 14 amino acids. CDR1 is KGHSH, CDR2 LQKENI, per germline. The CDR3 sequence is CASSPVPGNTEAFF. As DNA, the CDR3 is TGTGCCAGCTCACCGGTTCCCGGGAACACTGAAGCTTTCTTT.

The chain combines TRBV7-6 with TRBJ1-1, with D perhaps TRBD1 (5 bases). V shed 0 bases and J shed 5 bases, with 16 bases lying between them. Germline-derived CDR1 and CDR2 are SGHVS and FNYEAQ. The CDR3 length is 16 residues. The CDR3 DNA reads TGTGCCAGCAGCTTAGCTCCGGGGGGTAGTGTGACTGAAGCTTTCTTT. Protein sequence: CASSLAPGGSVTEAFF.

The chain combines TRBV12-2 with TRBJ2-7; the D call TRBD2 from the table was never checked on the DNA. TRBV12-2 corresponds to a pseudogene. CDR3 length equals 11 residues. The CDR3 DNA reads as TGTGCAAGTCGCTCCCGGGAAGGGCAGTACTTC. Translation: CASRSREGQYF.